A single sample gave rise to the 16 T cell receptor beta chains below, sequenced in a study of response to subunit inactivated influenza vaccine. TCRdb called the RT-PCR reads again in MiXCR, with one record for every CDR3 protein. The data show some 180,000 distinct CDR3 sequences, with approximately 9.2% seen just once and 11% held by the top ten. This specimen was non-naive T cells sorted from PBMCs, taken on the day of vaccination. The source is a man aged 50-59 years who received an inactivated influenza vaccine.

This clonotype was counted many times. V gene TRBV4-1 combines with J gene TRBJ2-1; 7 bases agree with TRBD2. This CDR3 has 15 amino acids. Germline V gene data show CDR1 as MGHRA and CDR2 as YSYEKL. V gave up 4 bases and J gave up 3 bases; unmatched junction bases: 6. The CDR3 is CASSRGASGYNEQFF. The CDR3 DNA is TGCGCCAGCAGCCGGGGAGCTAGCGGCTACAATGAGCAGTTCTTC.

This clonotype was picked up a small number of times. The J gene is TRBJ2-7, the V gene TRBV4-2, with D perhaps given as TRBD1 or TRBD2 (6 bases each). V was shortened by 5 bases and J by 6 bases, with 17 bases between the two germline ends. The germline gives CDR1 LGHNA, CDR2 YNFKEQ. This CDR3 is 14 amino acids long. As DNA, the CDR3 is TGTGCCAGCAGCAGGGGGGACACCTCGTCCGAGCAGTACTTC. The encoded protein is CASSRGDTSSEQYF.

This clonotype has more than one count but fewer than ten. The rearrangement uses TRBV4-2 and TRBJ1-1, with 12 positions matching TRBD1. The CDR3 extends over 18 amino acids. Losses at the gene ends were 0 bases for V and 6 bases for J; bases not matched to a gene: 11. CDR1 and CDR2 from the germline V gene are LGHNA and YNFKEQ. The CDR3 protein is CASSQDFMGQGASAEAFF. The CDR3 DNA is TGTGCCAGCAGCCAAGATTTTATGGGACAGGGGGCGAGTGCTGAAGCTTTCTTT.

The chain combines TRBV7-9 with TRBJ2-3; D not resolved. Trimming stripped 5 bases from V and 4 bases from J, with 19 bases between. The CDR3 spans 16 residues. Germline CDR1 SEHNR, CDR2 FQNEAQ (reference sequence). This chain's CDR3 is CASSVTIRPAADTQYF. CDR3 bases: TGTGCCAGCAGCGTTACTATACGACCGGCGGCAGATACGCAGTATTTT.

The chain uses TRBV6-1 and TRBJ2-3; 10 bases are a match to TRBD2. The CDR3 runs to 15 residues. Per germline, CDR1 MNHNS and CDR2 SASEGT. J lost 3 bases, V lost 7 bases, and 7 bases had no gene match. CDR3 protein: CASTLPAGGTDTQYF. DNA for the CDR3: TGTGCCAGCACCCTGCCAGCGGGAGGGACAGATACGCAGTATTTT.

This chain uses TRBV19 with TRBJ2-2; D not certain. Germline assignment: CDR1 LNHDA and CDR2 SQIVND (reference sequence). This CDR3 has 15 residues. V lost 3 bases, J lost 2 bases, and 10 bases lay in between. This chain's CDR3 is CASSIIAANTGELFF. The CDR3 DNA is TGTGCCAGTAGTATTATTGCGGCTAACACCGGGGAGCTGTTTTTT.

The sample holds a few counts of this clonotype. The rearrangement joins TRBV6-1 to TRBJ2-5, with TRBD2 matching 11 bases. The CDR3 totals 15 residues. Germline loops: CDR1 MNHNS, CDR2 SASEGT. V was clipped by 5 bases and J by 4 bases; unmatched bases: 6. In DNA, the CDR3 is TGTGCCAGCAGTCAACTAGCGGGAGTAAGAGAGACCCAGTACTTC. It is translated as CASSQLAGVRETQYF.

In this sample, this clonotype turned up a few times. The chain is built from TRBV20-1 and TRBJ2-7; possibly TRBD1 or TRBD2 for D (6 bases each). CDR1 DFQATT and CDR2 SNEGSKA come from the germline V gene (reference sequence). V was trimmed by 3 bases and J by 4 bases, leaving 16 bases between them. The CDR3 length is 14 residues. CDR3 sequence: CSARRGGPPYEQYF. CDR3 sequence (DNA): TGCAGTGCTAGGCGAGGGGGGCCTCCTTACGAGCAGTACTTC.

This clonotype was picked up a small number of times. The V gene is TRBV30, the J gene TRBJ2-7; a possible D gene is TRBD1 (5 bases). Per the germline V gene, CDR1 is GTSNPN and CDR2 is SVGIG (reference sequence). V dropped 4 bases and J dropped 4 bases, with 17 bases sitting between them. The CDR3 sequence is 14 residues long. CDR3 protein: CAWNPVGHRYEQYF. CDR3 sequence (DNA): TGTGCCTGGAATCCTGTAGGACACCGGTACGAGCAGTACTTC.

The table lists this clonotype with a few counts. The chain couples TRBV20-1 to TRBJ1-6; D is unresolved. Germline assignment: CDR1 DFQATT and CDR2 SNEGSKA (reference sequence). The CDR3 covers 13 residues. The germline V and J ends were trimmed by 4 bases and 13 bases, with 17 bases remaining between them. CDR3 region: CSATLGGFGPLHF. Written as DNA, the CDR3 is TGCAGTGCTACGCTCGGAGGTTTCGGGCCCCTCCACTTT.

This clonotype was recorded many times. The rearrangement joins TRBV20-1 to TRBJ2-4, with D perhaps TRBD1 (5 bases). The CDR3 has 16 residues. Germline assignment: CDR1 DFQATT and CDR2 SNEGSKA (reference sequence). The ends were cut back, 0 bases at V and 1 base at J, with 13 bases in the middle. Here the CDR3 reads CSARDMRDSAKNIQYF. CDR3 coding DNA: TGCAGTGCTAGAGATATGCGAGACAGCGCCAAAAACATTCAGTACTTC.

This clonotype was observed at least ten times. The V gene is TRBV5-1, the J gene TRBJ2-2; 11 bases line up with TRBD2. Germline loops: CDR1 SGHRS, CDR2 YFSETQ. After removal of 4 bases from V and 5 bases from J, the junction contained 4 bases not matched to a gene. The CDR3 is 15 residues long. CDR3 protein: CASSAPSGGTGELFF. CDR3 DNA: TGCGCCAGCAGCGCGCCTAGCGGGGGGACCGGGGAGCTGTTTTTT.

This clonotype was seen repeatedly, ten times or more. The chain carries TRBV27 and TRBJ2-7, with 14 bases aligning to TRBD2. There are 14 residues in the CDR3. With V trimmed by 6 bases and J by 3 bases, 1 base remained unmatched. The germline V gene has CDR1 MNHEY and CDR2 SMNVEV (reference sequence). CDR3 residues: CASRGLAGDYEQYF. Written as DNA, the CDR3 is TGTGCCAGCAGGGGACTAGCGGGGGACTACGAGCAGTACTTC.

This clonotype was seen at least ten times. V is TRBV4-2 and J is TRBJ2-1; 9 bases fit TRBD2. CDR1 is LGHNA and CDR2 is YNFKEQ in the germline V gene. The CDR3 runs to 15 residues. Losses at the gene ends were 4 bases for V and 6 bases for J; bases not matched to a gene: 7. This CDR3 is CASSLGTSRTNEQFF. CDR3 nucleotide sequence: TGTGCCAGCAGCCTCGGGACTAGCAGAACCAATGAGCAGTTCTTC.

In this sample, this clonotype turned up many times. J is TRBJ2-7 and V is TRBV20-1; D is unclear. This CDR3 has 14 amino acids. The germline gives CDR1 DFQATT, CDR2 SNEGSKA (reference sequence). Trimming shortened V by 3 bases and J by 0 bases, and 12 bases separated the two germline ends. The chain's CDR3 is CSARSGPNSYEQYF. CDR3 sequence (DNA): TGCAGTGCTAGGTCCGGGCCGAACTCCTACGAGCAGTACTTC.

This clonotype was recorded at least ten times. The gene calls are TRBV7-9 and TRBJ2-7, with 13 bases identical to TRBD2. Germline CDR1 and CDR2: SEHNR and FQNEAQ (reference sequence). There are 15 residues in the CDR3. Trimming took 1 base from V and 5 from J; bases not matched to a gene: 2. The chain's CDR3 is CASSLVTSGRNEQYF. The CDR3 DNA sequence: TGTGCCAGCAGCTTAGTGACTAGCGGGAGGAACGAGCAGTACTTC.